The present T cell receptor beta chain was sequenced within a study of blood T cell repertoires in COVID-19. Across the study: T cells, B-cell-depleted T cells, or PBMCs provided the cDNA or gDNA that served as material.

Repertoires were generated with immunoSEQ multiplex PCR, while TCRdb's copy carries only in-frame clones and drops some. The sample records roughly 430,000 clones, around 90% being singletons. Participants came from some 26 US areas, aged roughly 18 to 95 years. Between the trimmed V and J ends, which lost 5 bases and 4 bases, there was a span of 11 bases. The CDR3 is 13 amino acids. The germline gives CDR1 MNHEY, CDR2 SMNVEV (reference sequence). Input material: PBMCs or T cells enriched from blood (not recorded which). This receptor was taken from a woman in her thirties or forties with acute COVID-19. This chain links TRBV27 with TRBJ1-2; D is perhaps TRBD1 (6 bases). CDR3 nucleotide sequence: TGTGCCAGCAGTCCCGGACAGCCCTATGGCTACACCTTC. It specifies CASSPGQPYGYTF.